This entry lists 10 T cell receptor beta chains sequenced from one sample in a study of CD8 T cells in Susac syndrome. Random hexamers served to reverse transcribe roughly 0.5 to 1 ug RNA. MiXCR, run by TCRdb on the immunoSEQ multiplex PCR reads, gives a single entry per CDR3 protein. This table holds 200,000 to 250,000 distinct CDR3 sequences, 90% to 95% found once. The sequenced material came from CD8+ T cells from PBMCs. Receptors originate from a human donor with multiple sclerosis.

The gene calls are TRBV3-1 and TRBJ2-3; no clear D. The CDR3 extends over 15 amino acids. The V end lost 0 bases, the J end lost 6 bases, and 13 bases lay between the germline ends. The germline gives CDR1 LGHDT, CDR2 YNNKEL (reference sequence). CDR3 DNA: TGTGCCAGCAGCCAAGAGGGCTGGTCCCGGGATACGCAGTATTTT. It translates to CASSQEGWSRDTQYF.

This clonotype was counted a single time. This rearrangement joins TRBV7-9 to TRBJ2-6, with a possible D match to TRBD2 (5 bases). CDR1 is SEHNR and CDR2 is FQNEAQ in the germline V gene (reference sequence). Between the trimmed V and J ends, which lost 3 bases and 2 bases, there was a span of 8 bases. The length of the CDR3 is 15 residues. CDR3 nucleotides: TGTGCCAGCAGCTTTTCGGGGACTGGGGCCAACGTCCTGACTTTC. Protein: CASSFSGTGANVLTF.

The rearrangement joins TRBV30 to TRBJ2-3, with 9 bases aligning to TRBD2. Germline CDR1 is GTSNPN and CDR2 is SVGIG (reference sequence). This CDR3 has 15 amino acids. V lost 1 base to trimming and J lost 2 bases; unmatched junction nucleotides: 4. CDR3 coding DNA: TGTGCCTGGAGTGGACTAGCGGTAATCACAGATACGCAGTATTTT. Translated, it gives CAWSGLAVITDTQYF.

The chain is built from TRBV9 and TRBJ1-1, with unresolved D. CDR1 is SGDLS and CDR2 is YYNGEE in the germline V gene. Deletions cut 0 bases from V and 1 base from J, with 7 bases between. The CDR3 is 14 amino acids. This chain's CDR3 is CASSVATGNTEAFF. CDR3 DNA: TGTGCCAGCAGCGTAGCTACGGGGAACACTGAAGCTTTCTTT.

V and J are TRBV15 and TRBJ1-5; 8 bases map to TRBD1. The CDR3 loop spans 13 amino acids. CDR1 LNHNV and CDR2 YYDKDF come from the germline V gene (reference sequence). V lost 9 bases, J lost 4 bases, and 5 bases stayed unmatched. The chain's CDR3 is CATAGGGNQPQHF. CDR3 nucleotide sequence: TGTGCCACTGCAGGGGGCGGGAATCAGCCCCAGCATTTT.

This clonotype was detected once. The J gene is TRBJ2-1, the V gene TRBV5-6; tentative D call: TRBD2 (5 bases). The length of the CDR3 is 14 residues. Trimming took off 4 bases at V and 0 bases at J, with 8 bases between the two ends. CDR1 is SGHDT, CDR2 YYEEEE, per germline. Here the CDR3 reads CASSRTGSYNEQFF. The CDR3 bases are TGTGCCAGCAGCAGGACTGGCTCCTACAATGAGCAGTTCTTC.

The chain carries TRBV28 and TRBJ2-2; possibly TRBD1 for D (5 bases). Trimming stripped 4 bases from V and 4 bases from J, with 13 bases between. Germline-derived CDR1 and CDR2 are MDHEN and SYDVKM. The CDR3 covers 15 residues. In nucleotides, the CDR3 is TGTGCCAGCAGTTCACGACAGCGAGTCACCGGGGAGCTGTTTTTT. Protein sequence: CASSSRQRVTGELFF.

V gene TRBV27 combines with J gene TRBJ2-7, with unresolved D. Germline loops: CDR1 MNHEY, CDR2 SMNVEV (reference sequence). CDR3 length: 12 residues. Trimming took off 3 bases at V and 6 bases at J, with 9 bases between the two ends. In DNA form, the CDR3 reads TGTGCCAGCAGTTTTATGGGTGGCGAGCAGTACTTC. This translates into CASSFMGGEQYF.

The CDR3 DNA sequence: TGTGCCAGTAGTATGGGGACAGGACGGGACGAGCAGTACTTC. It specifies CASSMGTGRDEQYF. The chain recombines TRBV19 with TRBJ2-7, with 8 bases lining up with TRBD1. Germline trimming cut 3 bases from V and 5 bases from J; bases unmatched to any gene: 6. The CDR3 loop spans 14 amino acids. Germline loops: CDR1 LNHDA, CDR2 SQIVND (reference sequence).

This rearrangement joins TRBV12-3 or TRBV12-4 to TRBJ2-1, with 8 bases that match TRBD2. V lost 5 bases and J lost 12; bases outside the gene matches: 12. This CDR3 has 14 residues. This CDR3 reads CASSPSGGPPGQFF. In nucleotides, the CDR3 is TGTGCCAGCAGTCCAAGCGGGGGCCCCCCTGGGCAGTTCTTC.